Shown below are 12 T cell receptor beta chains from a single sample sequenced in a study of TIL therapy for anti-PD-1-resistant metastatic lung cancer. This sample's time point: pre-treatment sample, taken before nivolumab and TIL therapy. This was the immunoSEQ v3 assay. Assay: immunoSEQ multiplex PCR; the TCRdb copy retains only in-frame clones and omits some. In the table there are 16,000 or so clones, about 68% of which are singletons. The sample consisted of blood, taken at baseline. These receptors all come from a person aged 25 to 80 with non-small cell lung cancer.

V and J are TRBV9 and TRBJ2-3; D is undetermined. Trimming stripped 0 bases from V and 1 base from J, with 9 bases between. CDR3 length: 15 residues. CDR1 is SGDLS and CDR2 is YYNGEE in the germline V gene. The CDR3 region has the DNA TGTGCCAGCAGCGTAGGGGCCTCTGGCACAGATACGCAGTATTTT. It translates to CASSVGASGTDTQYF.

The chain couples TRBV6-1 to TRBJ1-4, with D possibly being TRBD1 (5 bases). Germline lookup yields CDR1 MNHNS and CDR2 SASEGT. This CDR3 comprises 14 residues. The V gene lost 7 bases and the J gene lost 3 bases, with 12 bases spanning the gap. The DNA of the CDR3 is TGTGCCAGCAAATCGGGGCCCCCTAATGAAAAACTGTTTTTT. Translated: CASKSGPPNEKLFF.

This chain connects TRBV7-8 to TRBJ2-1; 16 bases agree with TRBD2. V lost 4 bases to trimming and J lost 0 bases; unmatched junction nucleotides: 3. The CDR3 spans 18 residues. Germline V gene data show CDR1 as SGHVS and CDR2 as FQNEAQ. DNA for the CDR3: TGTGCCAGCAGCTCGGGACTAGCGGGGGGGAGCTCCTACAATGAGCAGTTCTTC. Translated: CASSSGLAGGSSYNEQFF. Based on the CDR3 plus reference TRBV7-8 and TRBJ2-1, the full variable domain is GAGVSQSPRYKVAKRGQDVALRCDPISGHVSLFWYQQALGQGPEFLTYFQNEAQLDKSGLPSDRFFAERPEGSVSTLKIQRTQQEDSAVYLCASSSGLAGGSSYNEQFFGPGTRLTVL.

This chain uses TRBV4-1 with TRBJ2-1; D unresolved. Germline lookup yields CDR1 MGHRA and CDR2 YSYEKL. V was cut by 1 base and J by 6 bases, with 19 bases left in between. The CDR3 is 17 residues long. CDR3 loop: CASSQGPAAGTLNEQFF. The CDR3 DNA sequence: TGCGCCAGCAGCCAAGGCCCCGCTGCAGGCACACTCAATGAGCAGTTCTTC.

The CDR3 loop reads CASSLGGGPSGELFF. The DNA for the CDR3 is TGTGCCAGCAGCTTAGGCGGGGGCCCTAGCGGGGAGCTGTTTTTT. The chain has TRBV5-4 and TRBJ2-2; D is perhaps TRBD2 (7 bases). Trimming cost V 2 bases and J 7 bases, with 15 bases left between them. The germline V gene encodes CDR1 SGHNT and CDR2 YYREEE (reference sequence). The CDR3 length is 15 residues.

The V and J genes are TRBV6-1 and TRBJ1-2; no reliable D call. The CDR3 loop spans 15 amino acids. Germline assignment: CDR1 MNHNS and CDR2 SASEGT. Trimming stripped 2 bases from V and 4 bases from J, with 14 bases between. This chain's CDR3 is CASSEQEGLFYGYTF. The CDR3 DNA follows: TGTGCCAGCAGTGAACAGGAAGGGTTGTTCTATGGCTACACCTTC.

The chain carries TRBV11-3 and TRBJ2-2; possible D gene TRBD1, 5 bases. Germline-derived CDR1 and CDR2 are SGHNT and YENEEA. The CDR3 sequence is 14 residues long. Between the trimmed V and J ends, which lost 0 bases and 6 bases, there was a span of 8 bases. DNA of the CDR3: TGTGCCAGCAGCTTAGAAGGGGCTCCCGGGGAGCTGTTTTTT. This gives the protein CASSLEGAPGELFF.

The V and J genes are TRBV7-6 and TRBJ2-7; 12 positions match TRBD2. V lost 5 bases, J lost 9 bases, and 11 bases stayed unmatched. The CDR3 is 15 residues long. Germline assignment: CDR1 SGHVS and CDR2 FNYEAQ. The CDR3 DNA reads TGTGCCAGCAGCCCAGTAGGGCTAGCGGGGGGGTGGCAGTACTTC. Translated: CASSPVGLAGGWQYF.

The V and J genes are TRBV9 and TRBJ2-5, with 8 positions matching TRBD1. CDR3 size: 14 residues. CDR1 is SGDLS and CDR2 is YYNGEE in the germline V gene. J was trimmed by 1 base and V by 1 base; bases with no gene match: 0. The chain's CDR3 is CASSVTGGQETQYF. DNA for the CDR3: TGTGCCAGCAGCGTAACAGGGGGCCAAGAGACCCAGTACTTC.

This chain uses TRBV5-4 with TRBJ1-2; perhaps TRBD1 as D (5 bases). The V gene lost 4 bases and the J gene lost 8 bases, with 15 bases spanning the gap. The CDR3 is 13 amino acids. Germline CDR1 reads SGHNT; CDR2 reads YYREEE (reference sequence). As DNA, the CDR3 is TGTGCCAGCAGCCCGGGAGTTGGGGGAGGCTACACCTTC. Its translation: CASSPGVGGGYTF.

The CDR3 coding sequence is TGTGCCAGCAGTTACCCGCCGAGCCAGCTGGGGCATGAGCAGTTCTTC. Translating it yields CASSYPPSQLGHEQFF. The genes are TRBV6-5 and TRBJ2-1, with a possible D match to TRBD1 (5 bases). The CDR3 extends over 16 amino acids. V lost 2 bases and J lost 8, with 19 bases in between. In germline, CDR1 is MNHEY, CDR2 SVGAGI.

The chain employs TRBV4-1 and TRBJ1-5; 7 bases match TRBD1. This CDR3 spans 16 amino acids. With 2 bases clipped from V and 7 bases from J, the junction kept 11 bases outside the gene matches. Germline values: CDR1 MGHRA, CDR2 YSYEKL. The CDR3 spells CASSQSVVQGGQPQHF. The CDR3 DNA is TGCGCCAGCAGCCAATCGGTGGTCCAGGGGGGCCAGCCCCAGCATTTT.